Listed here are 30 T cell receptor beta chains from one sample, sequenced in a study of blood T cell repertoires in COVID-19. Measured with immunoSEQ multiplex PCR; TCRdb has only the in-frame clones, and not every one. The table shows about 16,000 clones, with approximately 91% occurring only once. Sequenced material: peripheral blood. The source of these receptors is a man in his sixties with acute or convalescent COVID-19.

This chain uses TRBV19 with TRBJ2-5; 7 bases line up with TRBD1. This CDR3 is built from 14 residues. V trimming: 6 bases; J trimming: 4 bases; junction bases outside the gene matches: 8. Germline CDR1 reads LNHDA; CDR2 reads SQIVND (reference sequence). In DNA form, the CDR3 reads TGTGCCAGTAGCTTAGGGGGCCCCATAGAGACCCAGTACTTC. This encodes CASSLGGPIETQYF.

DNA for the CDR3: TGTGCCAGCAGCCGAGCTCGGAGAGACACTGAAGCTTTCTTT. Its translation is CASSRARRDTEAFF. The V call is TRBV11-1, the J call TRBJ1-1, with no clear D. The CDR3 consists of 14 residues. The germline gives CDR1 SGHAT, CDR2 FQDESV (reference sequence). Deletions cut 5 bases from V and 3 bases from J, with 13 bases between. Together with reference TRBV11-1 and TRBJ1-1, the CDR3 gives the full variable domain: EAEVAQSPRYKITEKSQAVAFWCDPISGHATLYWYRQILGQGPELLVQFQDESVVDDSQLPKDRFSAERLKGVDSTLKIQPAELGDSAMYLCASSRARRDTEAFFGQGTRLTVV.

The J gene is TRBJ2-7, the V gene TRBV5-1; tentative D call: TRBD1 (6 bases). The ends were cut back, 0 bases at V and 2 bases at J, with 12 bases in the middle. The CDR3 sequence is 15 residues long. From germline, CDR1 is SGHRS and CDR2 YFSETQ. The CDR3 DNA reads as TGCGCCAGCAGCTTGGGGCAGGGGTCCCCCTACGAGCAGTACTTC. Translating gives CASSLGQGSPYEQYF.

The chain employs TRBV12-2 and TRBJ2-1; TRBD2, as called in the table, went unchecked against the DNA. TRBV12-2 is classified as a pseudogene. This CDR3 has 18 residues. The CDR3 bases are TGTGCAAGTCGCTCTGAGACGCAGCGGGAGAATGGAAATAATGAGCAGTTCTTC. Protein product: CASRSETQRENGNNEQFF.

The chain combines TRBV3-1 (or the pseudogene TRBV3-2) with TRBJ2-7; tentative D call: TRBD2 (7 bases). The CDR3 spans 14 residues. The germline V gene encodes CDR1 LGHDT and CDR2 YNNKEL (reference sequence). Trimming left V 0 bases short and J 5 bases short, with 11 bases between. CDR3 coding DNA: TGTGCCAGCAGCCAAGATAACGGGGGGCACGAGCAGTACTTC. Its protein is CASSQDNGGHEQYF.

This clone was detected a few times. This sequence joins TRBV9 and TRBJ2-2; D is unclear. The CDR3 has 14 amino acids. V was pared by 0 bases and J by 3 bases, with 6 bases between. In germline, CDR1 is SGDLS, CDR2 YYNGEE. CDR3 bases: TGTGCCAGCAGCGTAGATCCCTACACCGGGGAGCTGTTTTTT. It codes for CASSVDPYTGELFF. The full variable domain, completed using reference TRBV9 and TRBJ2-2, is DSGVTQTPKHLITATGQRVTLRCSPRSGDLSVYWYQQSLDQGLQFLIQYYNGEERAKGNILERFSAQQFPDLHSELNLSSLELGDSALYFCASSVDPYTGELFFGEGSRLTVL.

V gene TRBV19 combines with J gene TRBJ2-3, with D tentatively TRBD1 (5 bases). Trimming took 2 bases from V and 2 from J, leaving 8 bases between them. The CDR3 covers 14 residues. Germline CDR1 and CDR2: LNHDA and SQIVND (reference sequence). CDR3 protein: CASSIWGDTDTQYF. CDR3 nucleotide sequence: TGTGCCAGTAGTATATGGGGCGACACAGATACGCAGTATTTT.

The V gene is TRBV5-5, the J gene TRBJ2-5; D is undetermined. The germline V and J ends were trimmed by 0 bases and 3 bases, with 3 bases remaining between them. CDR1 is SGHKS and CDR2 is YYEKEE in the germline V gene (reference sequence). CDR3 length: 12 amino acids. The CDR3 loop reads CASSLAEETQYF. The CDR3 DNA is TGTGCCAGCAGCTTGGCCGAAGAGACCCAGTACTTC.

V and J are TRBV9 and TRBJ2-2, with D perhaps TRBD1 (6 bases). Trimming took off 3 bases at V and 7 bases at J, with 13 bases between the two ends. The CDR3 has 14 residues. From germline, CDR1 is SGDLS and CDR2 YYNGEE. CDR3 coding DNA: TGTGCCAGCAGCGCCAGGGGTGACCACGGGGAGCTGTTTTTT. Translated, it gives CASSARGDHGELFF.

This clone has only a few counts. The chain couples TRBV25-1 to TRBJ1-5, with TRBD1 matching over 10 bases. Per the germline V gene, CDR1 is MGHDK and CDR2 is SYGVNS. The CDR3 contains 15 residues. V dropped 5 bases and J dropped 4; count of bases not matched to a gene: 5. CDR3 DNA: TGTGCCAGCAGTCCAGAGGGACAGGGGAATCAGCCCCAGCATTTT. Translation gives CASSPEGQGNQPQHF.

J is TRBJ2-5 and V is TRBV6-2 or TRBV6-3, with 11 bases aligning to TRBD2. CDR1 and CDR2 (germline): MNHEY, SVGEGT. The CDR3 extends over 16 amino acids. V shed 5 bases, J shed 3 bases, and the junction held 8 bases outside the gene matches. CDR3: CASSTHRLAGKETQYF. The DNA for the CDR3 is TGTGCCAGCAGTACCCATCGACTAGCGGGGAAAGAGACCCAGTACTTC.

The V call is TRBV20-1, the J call TRBJ2-7; no definite D call. The germline gives CDR1 DFQATT, CDR2 SNEGSKA (reference sequence). V was shortened by 3 bases and J by 5 bases, with 8 bases between the two germline ends. The CDR3 runs 11 residues. CDR3 protein: CSASGQNEQYF. CDR3 in DNA: TGCAGTGCTAGCGGTCAAAACGAGCAGTACTTC.

The rearrangement uses TRBV2 and TRBJ2-1; the D gene is possibly TRBD1 (6 bases). The CDR3 length is 14 residues. V was shortened by 7 bases and J by 3 bases, with 13 bases between the two germline ends. From germline, CDR1 is SNHLY and CDR2 FYNNEI. The CDR3: CASKGQGNYNEQFF. As DNA, the CDR3 is TGTGCCAGCAAAGGGCAGGGGAACTACAATGAGCAGTTCTTC.

The chain uses TRBV4-1 and TRBJ1-5, with D perhaps matching TRBD1 (6 bases). CDR3 length: 17 residues. The germline gives CDR1 MGHRA, CDR2 YSYEKL. V was pared by 0 bases and J by 7 bases, with 19 bases between. The CDR3 nucleotides read TGCGCCAGCAGCCAAGAAATTGGGACACCACCCATGCAGCCCCAGCATTTT. It translates to CASSQEIGTPPMQPQHF.

The rearrangement uses TRBV5-1 and TRBJ2-7; 11 bases map to TRBD2. The CDR3 is 16 amino acids. The germline gives CDR1 SGHRS, CDR2 YFSETQ. The ends lost 4 bases at V and 4 bases at J; junction bases unmatched: 10. The CDR3 here is CASSVSSGGNVYEQYF. CDR3 nucleotide sequence: TGCGCCAGCAGCGTTTCTAGCGGGGGGAATGTTTACGAGCAGTACTTC.

This sequence joins TRBV5-1 and TRBJ1-1; D gene uncertain. Germline V gene lookup returns CDR1 SGHRS and CDR2 YFSETQ. V was trimmed by 0 bases and J by 5 bases, leaving 14 bases between them. The CDR3 is 15 residues long. CDR3 region: CASSLEGLGETEAFF. The CDR3 coding sequence is TGCGCCAGCAGCTTGGAGGGCCTCGGGGAAACTGAAGCTTTCTTT.

The V gene is TRBV11-1, the J gene TRBJ2-1, with D possibly TRBD1 on 6 matching bases. The germline V gene encodes CDR1 SGHAT and CDR2 FQDESV (reference sequence). CDR3 length: 14 amino acids. Trimming took 5 bases from V and 5 from J, leaving 13 bases between them. CDR3 DNA sequence: TGTGCCAGCAGCGCCCAGGGGAACCACAATGAGCAGTTCTTC. This translates into CASSAQGNHNEQFF.

The chain joins TRBV28 to TRBJ1-5; the D gene is possibly TRBD1 (5 bases). The CDR3 totals 15 residues. V dropped 6 bases and J dropped 1 base, with 13 bases sitting between them. Per the germline V gene, CDR1 is MDHEN and CDR2 is SYDVKM. CDR3 in amino acids: CASSLGGGSNQPQHF. CDR3 coding DNA: TGTGCCAGCAGCCTGGGGGGGGGAAGCAATCAGCCCCAGCATTTT.

The V gene is TRBV11-2, the J gene TRBJ2-7, with no clear D. This CDR3 is 13 amino acids long. Trimming took off 0 bases at V and 3 bases at J, with 6 bases between the two ends. CDR1 SGHAT and CDR2 FQNNGV come from the germline V gene. For the CDR3, the DNA is TGTGCCAGCAGCTTAGATCCCAGCTACGAGCAGTACTTC. Amino acids: CASSLDPSYEQYF. The full variable domain, completed using reference TRBV11-2 and TRBJ2-7, is EAGVAQSPRYKIIEKRQSVAFWCNPISGHATLYWYQQILGQGPKLLIQFQNNGVVDDSQLPKDRFSAERLKGVDSTLKIQPAKLEDSAVYLCASSLDPSYEQYFGPGTRLTVT.

This clone appeared a single time. The chain recombines TRBV6-2 or TRBV6-3 with TRBJ1-2; the D is unclear. The CDR3 has 13 residues. V was trimmed by 5 bases and J by 12 bases, leaving 19 bases between them. Germline V gene sequence: CDR1 MNHEY, CDR2 SVGEGT. The CDR3: CASSNPGLLVNTF. CDR3 DNA: TGTGCCAGCAGTAATCCGGGTCTGTTGGTGAACACCTTC.

This clone was recorded once. This sequence joins TRBV30 and TRBJ1-1; D not resolved. V was pared by 8 bases and J by 7 bases, with 17 bases between. Germline V gene data show CDR1 as GTSNPN and CDR2 as SVGIG (reference sequence). This CDR3 is 12 amino acids long. The CDR3 DNA reads as TGTGCCCATGGCGGACTGTCCAATGAAGCTTTCTTT. Its translation: CAHGGLSNEAFF. The complete variable domain, with remaining parts taken from reference TRBV30 and TRBJ1-1, reads SQTIHQWPATLVQPVGSPLSLECTVEGTSNPNLYWYRQAAGRGLQLLFYSVGIGQISSEVPQNLSASRPQDRQFILSSKKLLLSDSGFYLCAHGGLSNEAFFGQGTRLTVV.

This rearrangement joins TRBV19 to TRBJ1-2, with D uncertain. CDR1 and CDR2 (germline): LNHDA, SQIVND (reference sequence). Deletions cut 5 bases from V and 4 bases from J, with 14 bases between. This CDR3 is 14 amino acids long. The CDR3 region is CASSPQVFGYGYTF. CDR3 nucleotide sequence: TGTGCCAGTAGTCCGCAGGTATTTGGCTATGGCTACACCTTC.

The count of this clone is one. The rearrangement uses TRBV25-1 and TRBJ1-6; a weak D match, TRBD1 (6 bases). The CDR3 loop spans 13 amino acids. Trimming took off 3 bases at V and 7 bases at J, with 7 bases between the two ends. Germline CDR1 and CDR2: MGHDK and SYGVNS. CDR3 residues: CASSETGNSPLHF. DNA for the CDR3: TGTGCCAGCAGTGAGACAGGAAATTCACCCCTCCACTTT.

The chain has TRBV2 and TRBJ2-1, with TRBD1 matching over 8 bases. V lost 9 bases to trimming and J lost 4 bases; unmatched junction nucleotides: 8. The CDR3 extends over 14 amino acids. Germline V gene data show CDR1 as SNHLY and CDR2 as FYNNEI. The CDR3 reads CASARQGIYNEQFF. The CDR3 DNA is TGTGCCAGTGCCCGACAGGGGATATACAATGAGCAGTTCTTC.

J is TRBJ2-1 and V is TRBV6-4; 7 bases align to TRBD1. Losses at the gene ends were 0 bases for V and 8 bases for J; bases not matched to a gene: 7. Germline V lookup: CDR1 MRHNA, CDR2 SNTAGT. This CDR3 is 15 amino acids long. This CDR3 is CASSDSSGTADEQFF. For the CDR3, the DNA is TGTGCCAGCAGTGACTCGTCTGGGACAGCCGATGAGCAGTTCTTC.

The V call is TRBV6-5, the J call TRBJ1-5, with D possibly matching TRBD1 (5 bases). Trimming took off 4 bases at V and 7 bases at J, with 11 bases between the two ends. The germline V gene has CDR1 MNHEY and CDR2 SVGAGI. The CDR3 length is 13 residues. In nucleotides, the CDR3 is TGTGCCAGCAGTTCCCGGGGGGGACAGCCCCAGCATTTT. Translating it yields CASSSRGGQPQHF.

This chain uses TRBV11-2 with TRBJ1-2; 10 bases agree with TRBD1. The length of the CDR3 is 15 residues. The V gene's germline CDR1 is SGHAT and CDR2 FQNNGV. Germline trimming cut 5 bases from V and 7 bases from J; bases unmatched to any gene: 10. This CDR3 reads CASSGTGTGVGGYTF. CDR3 in DNA: TGTGCCAGCAGCGGTACCGGGACAGGGGTTGGTGGCTACACCTTC.

V gene TRBV11-2 combines with J gene TRBJ1-6; TRBD1 aligns across 8 bases. CDR1 SGHAT and CDR2 FQNNGV come from the germline V gene. Trimming took 6 bases from V and 7 from J; bases not matched to a gene: 5. The CDR3 loop spans 14 amino acids. The CDR3 DNA is TGTGCCAGCAGTTACAGGGGGAACAATTCACCCCTCCACTTT. It yields the protein CASSYRGNNSPLHF. The whole variable domain, remainder taken from reference TRBV11-2 and TRBJ1-6, is EAGVAQSPRYKIIEKRQSVAFWCNPISGHATLYWYQQILGQGPKLLIQFQNNGVVDDSQLPKDRFSAERLKGVDSTLKIQPAKLEDSAVYLCASSYRGNNSPLHFGNGTRLTVT.

This clone was seen just once. The chain is built from TRBV29-1 and TRBJ2-3; no definite D call. The V gene's germline CDR1 is SQVTM and CDR2 ANQGSEA. V lost 3 bases to trimming and J lost 1 base, with 14 bases between them. The CDR3 consists of 15 residues. In nucleotides, the CDR3 is TGCAGCGTTGATCGGTCGGTTTCTCGCACAGATACGCAGTATTTT. It encodes CSVDRSVSRTDTQYF.

V is TRBV28 and J is TRBJ1-5; D unclear. This CDR3 has 12 amino acids. CDR1 is MDHEN, CDR2 SYDVKM, per germline. Trimming shortened V by 6 bases and J by 2 bases, and 5 bases separated the two germline ends. The CDR3 coding sequence is TGTGCCAGCAGCGGGGGCAATCAGCCCCAGCATTTT. It codes for CASSGGNQPQHF.